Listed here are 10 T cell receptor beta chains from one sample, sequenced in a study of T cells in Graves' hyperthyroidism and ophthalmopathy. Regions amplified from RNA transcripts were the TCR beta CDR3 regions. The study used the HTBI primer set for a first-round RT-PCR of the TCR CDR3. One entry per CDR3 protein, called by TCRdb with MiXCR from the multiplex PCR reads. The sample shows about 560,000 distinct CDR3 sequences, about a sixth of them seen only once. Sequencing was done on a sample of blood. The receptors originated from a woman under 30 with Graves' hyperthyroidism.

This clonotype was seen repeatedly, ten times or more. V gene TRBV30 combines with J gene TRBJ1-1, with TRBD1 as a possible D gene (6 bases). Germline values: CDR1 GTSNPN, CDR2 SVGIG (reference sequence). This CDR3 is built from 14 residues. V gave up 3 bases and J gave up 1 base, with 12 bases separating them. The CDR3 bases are TGTGCCTGGAGGAAATGGACAGCGAACACTGAAGCTTTCTTT. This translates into CAWRKWTANTEAFF.

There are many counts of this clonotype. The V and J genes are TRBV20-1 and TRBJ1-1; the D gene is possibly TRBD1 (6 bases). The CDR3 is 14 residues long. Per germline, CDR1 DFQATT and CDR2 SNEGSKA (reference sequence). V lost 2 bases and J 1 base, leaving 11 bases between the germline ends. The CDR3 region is CSARTGQKNTEAFF. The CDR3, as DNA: TGCAGTGCTAGAACGGGACAAAAGAACACTGAAGCTTTCTTT.

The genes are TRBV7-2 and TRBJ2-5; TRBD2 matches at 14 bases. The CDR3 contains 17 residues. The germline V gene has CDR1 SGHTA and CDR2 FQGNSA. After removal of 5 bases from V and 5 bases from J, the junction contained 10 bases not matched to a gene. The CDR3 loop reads CASSLEGLAGGRETQYF. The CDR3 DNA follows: TGTGCCAGCAGCCTAGAAGGACTAGCGGGGGGCCGGGAGACCCAGTACTTC.

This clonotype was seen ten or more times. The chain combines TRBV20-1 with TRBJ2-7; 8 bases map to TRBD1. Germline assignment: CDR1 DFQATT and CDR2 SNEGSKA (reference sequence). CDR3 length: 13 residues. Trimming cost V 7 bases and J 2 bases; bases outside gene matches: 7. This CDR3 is CSVDRGDTYEQYF. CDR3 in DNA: TGCAGTGTCGACAGGGGCGATACCTACGAGCAGTACTTC.

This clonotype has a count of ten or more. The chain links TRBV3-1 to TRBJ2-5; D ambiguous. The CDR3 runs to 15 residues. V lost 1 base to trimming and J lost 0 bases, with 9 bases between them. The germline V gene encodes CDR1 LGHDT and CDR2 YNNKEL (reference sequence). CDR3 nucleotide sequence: TGTGCCAGCAGCCAAGCCTTACGGTACCAAGAGACCCAGTACTTC. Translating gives CASSQALRYQETQYF.

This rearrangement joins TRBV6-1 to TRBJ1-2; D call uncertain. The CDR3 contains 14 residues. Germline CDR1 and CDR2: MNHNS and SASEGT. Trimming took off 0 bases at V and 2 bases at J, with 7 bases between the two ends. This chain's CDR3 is CASSEAFGNYGYTF. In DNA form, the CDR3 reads TGTGCCAGCAGTGAAGCGTTCGGCAACTATGGCTACACCTTC.

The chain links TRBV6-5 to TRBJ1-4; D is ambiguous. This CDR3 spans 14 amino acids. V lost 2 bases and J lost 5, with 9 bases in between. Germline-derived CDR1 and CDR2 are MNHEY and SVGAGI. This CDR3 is CASSYVAGNEKLFF. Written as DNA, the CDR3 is TGTGCCAGCAGTTACGTGGCGGGAAATGAAAAACTGTTTTTT.

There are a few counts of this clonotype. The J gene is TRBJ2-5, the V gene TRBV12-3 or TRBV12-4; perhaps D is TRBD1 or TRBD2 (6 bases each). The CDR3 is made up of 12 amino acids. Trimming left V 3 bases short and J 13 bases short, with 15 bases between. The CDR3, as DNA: TGTGCCAGCAGTTTCGGCGGGACAACTCTGTACTTC. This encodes CASSFGGTTLYF.

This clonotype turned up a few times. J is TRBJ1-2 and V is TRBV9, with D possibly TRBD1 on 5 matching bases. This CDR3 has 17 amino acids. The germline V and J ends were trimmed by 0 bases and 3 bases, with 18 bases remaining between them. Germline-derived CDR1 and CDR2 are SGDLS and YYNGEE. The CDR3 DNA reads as TGTGCCAGCAGCGTAGACCCATTTCCCCAGGGAGACTATGGCTACACCTTC. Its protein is CASSVDPFPQGDYGYTF.

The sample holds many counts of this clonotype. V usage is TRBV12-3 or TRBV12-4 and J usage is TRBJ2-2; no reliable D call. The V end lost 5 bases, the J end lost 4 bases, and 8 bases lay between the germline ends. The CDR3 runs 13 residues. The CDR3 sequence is CASSLLSTGELFF. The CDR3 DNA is TGTGCCAGCAGTCTGTTGTCCACCGGGGAGCTGTTTTTT.